This T cell receptor (beta chain) was documented in a study of intratumoral heterogeneity in liver cancer. Multiple geographically separated regions of the hepatocellular carcinoma nodule were sampled separately. The CDR3 sequence is 14 residues long. Germline loops: CDR1 SGHDN, CDR2 FVKESK. Losses at the gene ends were 1 base for V and 4 bases for J; bases not matched to a gene: 0. Only in-frame clones appear in the TCRdb table, and some are missing; sequencing was by immunoSEQ multiplex PCR. The sample carries approximately 3,500 clones, 47% recorded once. The TCR was taken from a man between 65 and 80 years old with hepatocellular carcinoma. The specimen was tumor tissue, collected before any cancer treatment. J is TRBJ1-2 and V is TRBV14, with 10 bases identical to TRBD1. The CDR3 protein is CASSQGTGGYGYTF. DNA for the CDR3: TGTGCCAGCAGCCAAGGGACAGGGGGCTATGGCTACACCTTC.